The rows below give T cell receptor beta chains drawn from one sample of a study of T cells after yellow fever vaccination. From the 5' RACE reads, TCRdb called clonotypes with MiXCR, one entry per CDR3 protein. This sample carries some 600,000 distinct CDR3 sequences, approximately 13% of them seen once, and the ten largest clones take under 15%. The sample consisted of PBMCs, taken on the day of the yellow fever booster vaccination. These receptors originate from a man aged 30-40 years who received the YFV17D yellow fever vaccine. Each CDR3 is given with its conserved first and last residue. The order of the fields is CDR3 DNA, CDR3 protein, J gene, clone size, D gene, V gene. The D gene is left open where the match is weak. Clone size is stated in some rows and not others, as once, few, many or a class when expanded.

cdr3_nt: TGTGCCAGCACCTCGGTCGGGGGGAGACCTTTAAACACTGAAGCTTTCTTT; cdr3_aa: CASTSVGGRPLNTEAFF; j_call: TRBJ1-1; clone_size: -; d_call: -; v_call: TRBV6-1
cdr3_nt: TGTGCCAGCAGTTTAACCGGGGACAGGGGGAGGGAGACCCAGTACTTC; cdr3_aa: CASSLTGDRGRETQYF; j_call: TRBJ2-5; clone_size: -; d_call: TRBD1; v_call: TRBV27
cdr3_nt: TGCGCCAGCAGCTTGGGAGGGGCAGGGTCTGGCTACACCTTC; cdr3_aa: CASSLGGAGSGYTF; j_call: TRBJ1-2; clone_size: many; d_call: -; v_call: TRBV5-1
cdr3_nt: TGCAGCGTTGGGGACAGGGAAGGAGAAAACTTC; cdr3_aa: CSVGDREGENF; j_call: TRBJ2-4; clone_size: -; d_call: TRBD1; v_call: TRBV29-1
cdr3_nt: TGCAGCGTCAACAGGGGCGATGAAAAACTGTTTTTT; cdr3_aa: CSVNRGDEKLFF; j_call: TRBJ1-4; clone_size: few; d_call: TRBD1; v_call: TRBV29-1
cdr3_nt: TGCAGTGCCCCCTCGCCGGGGCAGAAAAACATTCAGTACTTC; cdr3_aa: CSAPSPGQKNIQYF; j_call: TRBJ2-4; clone_size: few; d_call: -; v_call: TRBV20-1
cdr3_nt: TGTGCCACCTCCGGGACAGAGGAGACCCAGTACTTC; cdr3_aa: CATSGTEETQYF; j_call: TRBJ2-5; clone_size: -; d_call: TRBD1; v_call: TRBV6-2/TRBV6-3
cdr3_nt: TGTGCCACCAGCAGAGGAGGGCGAGGGGCCGGGGAGCTGTTTTTT; cdr3_aa: CATSRGGRGAGELFF; j_call: TRBJ2-2; clone_size: few; d_call: -; v_call: TRBV15
cdr3_nt: TGTGCCATCACCGGGGTTCGAGGGGAGCAGTTCTTC; cdr3_aa: CAITGVRGEQFF; j_call: TRBJ2-1; clone_size: few; d_call: -; v_call: TRBV10-3
cdr3_nt: TGTGCTAGTGGTGGAAGGGACAGGGTGATCACTGAAGCTTTCTTT; cdr3_aa: CASGGRDRVITEAFF; j_call: TRBJ1-1; clone_size: -; d_call: TRBD1; v_call: TRBV12-5
cdr3_nt: TGTGCCAGCAGCTTAGACCGTTACACCGGGGAGCTGTTTTTT; cdr3_aa: CASSLDRYTGELFF; j_call: TRBJ2-2; clone_size: many; d_call: -; v_call: TRBV7-2
cdr3_nt: TGCAGTGCTAGAGACGAGGGTGGCTACACCTTC; cdr3_aa: CSARDEGGYTF; j_call: TRBJ1-2; clone_size: few; d_call: -; v_call: TRBV20-1
cdr3_nt: TGTGCCAGCAGGCGGGAGACTCCTGGCTACACCTTC; cdr3_aa: CASRRETPGYTF; j_call: TRBJ1-2; clone_size: few; d_call: -; v_call: TRBV28
cdr3_nt: TGCAGCGTTGAAGAGTCCGGGACAGGGGGCTTGTATGGCTACACCTTC; cdr3_aa: CSVEESGTGGLYGYTF; j_call: TRBJ1-2; clone_size: -; d_call: TRBD1; v_call: TRBV29-1
cdr3_nt: TGTGCCAGCAGCTCAGGCCAGCCCGGCGGGAGAAGGAATGAGCAGTTCTTC; cdr3_aa: CASSSGQPGGRRNEQFF; j_call: TRBJ2-1; clone_size: -; d_call: TRBD2; v_call: TRBV11-2
cdr3_nt: TGTGCCAGCAGTTTCACCGGGACAGGGGGTTTGTCACCCCTCCACTTT; cdr3_aa: CASSFTGTGGLSPLHF; j_call: TRBJ1-6; clone_size: few; d_call: TRBD1; v_call: TRBV12-3/TRBV12-4
cdr3_nt: TGCAGTGCTGTAGCGGGAGGTCCCTACGAGCAGTACTTC; cdr3_aa: CSAVAGGPYEQYF; j_call: TRBJ2-7; clone_size: -; d_call: TRBD2; v_call: TRBV20-1
cdr3_nt: TGTGCCAGCTCACCCCCTCACTATGGCTACACCTTC; cdr3_aa: CASSPPHYGYTF; j_call: TRBJ1-2; clone_size: -; d_call: -; v_call: TRBV18
cdr3_nt: TGTGCCAGTATGGCCCAGTTCTCTGGGGCCAACGTCCTGACTTTC; cdr3_aa: CASMAQFSGANVLTF; j_call: TRBJ2-6; clone_size: few; d_call: -; v_call: TRBV19
cdr3_nt: TGTGCCAGCAGCCAAGATGTACTAGCGGGAAGGACCCCCTCGCCCTATGAGCAGTTCTTC; cdr3_aa: CASSQDVLAGRTPSPYEQFF; j_call: TRBJ2-1; clone_size: few; d_call: TRBD2; v_call: TRBV4-2
cdr3_nt: TGCAGTGCTAGAGATTCACGGGTCGGGTACGAGCAGTACTTC; cdr3_aa: CSARDSRVGYEQYF; j_call: TRBJ2-7; clone_size: -; d_call: -; v_call: TRBV20-1
cdr3_nt: TGTGCCAGCCGAGGCGGGCGCGTTCTGGAGTACTTC; cdr3_aa: CASRGGRVLEYF; j_call: TRBJ2-7; clone_size: few; d_call: -; v_call: TRBV27
cdr3_nt: TGTGCCAGCAGCTTCTGGACTTCCGAGCAGTACTTC; cdr3_aa: CASSFWTSEQYF; j_call: TRBJ2-7; clone_size: few; d_call: -; v_call: TRBV13
cdr3_nt: TGTGCCAGCAGTCCCACTAGCGGGAGTAGAGACATTCAGTACTTC; cdr3_aa: CASSPTSGSRDIQYF; j_call: TRBJ2-4; clone_size: few; d_call: TRBD2; v_call: TRBV7-6
cdr3_nt: TGCAGTGCCAATCCGGGAAGAACCAGCACAGATACGCAGTATTTT; cdr3_aa: CSANPGRTSTDTQYF; j_call: TRBJ2-3; clone_size: -; d_call: -; v_call: TRBV20-1
cdr3_nt: TGTGCCAGCAGCGCTTGGACAGGGGAGGAATATGGCTACACCTTC; cdr3_aa: CASSAWTGEEYGYTF; j_call: TRBJ1-2; clone_size: few; d_call: TRBD1; v_call: TRBV9
cdr3_nt: TGTGCCAGCAGAACCGGGACTAGAAGAAATGAGCAGTTCTTC; cdr3_aa: CASRTGTRRNEQFF; j_call: TRBJ2-1; clone_size: few; d_call: TRBD2; v_call: TRBV6-1
cdr3_nt: TGTGCCAGCAGCGAGGACGTCCGACCCGAGACCCAGTACTTC; cdr3_aa: CASSEDVRPETQYF; j_call: TRBJ2-5; clone_size: -; d_call: -; v_call: TRBV11-2
cdr3_nt: TGCAGTGCTAGCCGGACCGACAGGGACGATAACGAGCAGTACTTC; cdr3_aa: CSASRTDRDDNEQYF; j_call: TRBJ2-7; clone_size: few; d_call: TRBD1; v_call: TRBV20-1
cdr3_nt: TGCGCCAGCAGCCTCGGGCGGGACCGTAACACTGAAGCTTTCTTT; cdr3_aa: CASSLGRDRNTEAFF; j_call: TRBJ1-1; clone_size: few; d_call: -; v_call: TRBV5-1
cdr3_nt: TGTGCCAGCAGCAACGACTTGGCCTACAATGAGCAGTTCTTC; cdr3_aa: CASSNDLAYNEQFF; j_call: TRBJ2-1; clone_size: -; d_call: -; v_call: TRBV21-1
cdr3_nt: TGTGCCAGCAGTTACGGAGGGGGAATGGCCGGGGAGCTGTTTTTT; cdr3_aa: CASSYGGGMAGELFF; j_call: TRBJ2-2; clone_size: -; d_call: -; v_call: TRBV6-5
cdr3_nt: TGTGCCAGCAGCTTGGGGGGTAGGGTCGACGGAAACACCATATATTTT; cdr3_aa: CASSLGGRVDGNTIYF; j_call: TRBJ1-3; clone_size: few; d_call: -; v_call: TRBV5-5
cdr3_nt: TGTGCCATCGTAAAGGGACGGGATTCACCCCTCCACTTT; cdr3_aa: CAIVKGRDSPLHF; j_call: TRBJ1-6; clone_size: few; d_call: -; v_call: TRBV10-3
cdr3_nt: TGTGCCAGCAGCTCCCCCGGACAGGAGGACACCATATATTTT; cdr3_aa: CASSSPGQEDTIYF; j_call: TRBJ1-3; clone_size: -; d_call: TRBD1; v_call: TRBV7-9
cdr3_nt: TGTGCCAGCAGAACTAAAGACAGGGTGAACTATGGCTACACCTTC; cdr3_aa: CASRTKDRVNYGYTF; j_call: TRBJ1-2; clone_size: -; d_call: TRBD1; v_call: TRBV6-5
cdr3_nt: TGCGCCAGCAGCCAAGGGACAGGGCCCATCTACGAGCAGTACTTC; cdr3_aa: CASSQGTGPIYEQYF; j_call: TRBJ2-7; clone_size: -; d_call: TRBD1; v_call: TRBV4-3
cdr3_nt: TGTGCCTGGAGTGTCAGGGACTATGGCTACACCTTC; cdr3_aa: CAWSVRDYGYTF; j_call: TRBJ1-2; clone_size: -; d_call: -; v_call: TRBV30
cdr3_nt: TGTGCCAGCAGTACCGAGTGGGGCCTGAATTGGGACGAGCAGTACTTC; cdr3_aa: CASSTEWGLNWDEQYF; j_call: TRBJ2-7; clone_size: -; d_call: -; v_call: TRBV6-5
cdr3_nt: TGTGCCACCAGCAGAGATCCCCCCGCTACGCAGTATTTT; cdr3_aa: CATSRDPPATQYF; j_call: TRBJ2-3; clone_size: -; d_call: -; v_call: TRBV15
cdr3_nt: TGTGCCAGCACCGGGTTCCTGGTCACCGGGGAGCTGTTTTTT; cdr3_aa: CASTGFLVTGELFF; j_call: TRBJ2-2; clone_size: many; d_call: -; v_call: TRBV7-9
cdr3_nt: TGCAGTGCTAGAGCGGGACAGGGGGCCGCCTATAATTCACCCCTCCACTTT; cdr3_aa: CSARAGQGAAYNSPLHF; j_call: TRBJ1-6; clone_size: few; d_call: TRBD1; v_call: TRBV20-1
cdr3_nt: TGCAGCGTCCGGCAGGAGAGGAATCAGCCCCAGCATTTT; cdr3_aa: CSVRQERNQPQHF; j_call: TRBJ1-5; clone_size: -; d_call: -; v_call: TRBV29-1
cdr3_nt: TGTGCCAGCAGTTACTCGAAAGACAGGTACCAAGAGACCCAGTACTTC; cdr3_aa: CASSYSKDRYQETQYF; j_call: TRBJ2-5; clone_size: -; d_call: -; v_call: TRBV6-2/TRBV6-3
cdr3_nt: TGTGCCAGCAGCTTGTGGGATTCCTACAATGAGCAGTTCTTC; cdr3_aa: CASSLWDSYNEQFF; j_call: TRBJ2-1; clone_size: few; d_call: -; v_call: TRBV5-6
cdr3_nt: TGTGCCAGCAGGGGTGGACAGGGACATGAAAAACTGTTTTTT; cdr3_aa: CASRGGQGHEKLFF; j_call: TRBJ1-4; clone_size: -; d_call: TRBD1; v_call: TRBV2
cdr3_nt: TGTGCCAGCAGTTTCGGTTATGAACTTCCCGCCACCTTC; cdr3_aa: CASSFGYELPATF; j_call: TRBJ1-2; clone_size: -; d_call: -; v_call: TRBV27
cdr3_nt: TGCAGCGTTGAGGGTGGGGCTCTATTCGAGCAGTACTTC; cdr3_aa: CSVEGGALFEQYF; j_call: TRBJ2-7; clone_size: -; d_call: -; v_call: TRBV29-1
cdr3_nt: TGTGCCTGGAGTGTGACAGGGGGCAATTCACCCCTCCACTTT; cdr3_aa: CAWSVTGGNSPLHF; j_call: TRBJ1-6; clone_size: few; d_call: TRBD1; v_call: TRBV30
cdr3_nt: TGCAGTGCTAGAGCGGGGGTAGCGAACGAGCAGTACTTC; cdr3_aa: CSARAGVANEQYF; j_call: TRBJ2-7; clone_size: few; d_call: -; v_call: TRBV20-1
cdr3_nt: TGTGCCAGCAGCCACTTGGCAGTCGGGGGGATAGTCACAGATACGCAGTATTTT; cdr3_aa: CASSHLAVGGIVTDTQYF; j_call: TRBJ2-3; clone_size: few; d_call: TRBD2; v_call: TRBV14
cdr3_nt: TGCGCCAGCAGCTTGGGCACAGGGTTCGTACCCGAGCAGTACTTC; cdr3_aa: CASSLGTGFVPEQYF; j_call: TRBJ2-7; clone_size: -; d_call: -; v_call: TRBV5-1
cdr3_nt: TGTGCCAGCAGCCGGGGGGGGACCGGGCCCCAGCATTTT; cdr3_aa: CASSRGGTGPQHF; j_call: TRBJ1-5; clone_size: few; d_call: -; v_call: TRBV7-8
cdr3_nt: TGTGCCACCAGAGGACAGTCGGGGACTGAAGCTTTCTTT; cdr3_aa: CATRGQSGTEAFF; j_call: TRBJ1-1; clone_size: -; d_call: -; v_call: TRBV24-1
cdr3_nt: TGTGCCTGGAGTAAGGGGGGAACGGACAGGGTTCGCGTCCTGACTTTC; cdr3_aa: CAWSKGGTDRVRVLTF; j_call: TRBJ2-6; clone_size: few; d_call: TRBD1; v_call: TRBV30